The 13 T cell receptor beta chains in this list originate from one sample, sequenced in a study of graft-versus-host responses after intestinal transplantation (dated by TCRdb to about 2021). Library prep was done by the immunoSEQ multiplex PCR assay. This is the immuneACCESS table as TCRdb keeps it, with only in-frame sequences that have V and J called. A part of the clones is gone; compared with another copy, unresolved V genes explain less than half, and the rest is unexplained. For this sample the table gives about 19,000 clones, of which more than 80% were detected only once. Around 2% of the sample goes to the ten largest clones. Source: PBMCs, taken 350 to 400 days after transplant. All receptors derive from a human patient who received an intestinal transplant, so some T cells may come from the graft donor.

The rearrangement links TRBV7-9 to TRBJ1-1; a possible D gene is TRBD1 (6 bases). The CDR3 sequence is 15 residues long. From germline, CDR1 is SEHNR and CDR2 FQNEAQ (reference sequence). The V end lost 3 bases, the J end lost 3 bases, and 14 bases lay between the germline ends. This CDR3 reads CASSLIGGPDTEAFF. CDR3 DNA sequence: TGTGCCAGCAGCTTGATCGGGGGGCCAGACACTGAAGCTTTCTTT. Together with reference TRBV7-9 and TRBJ1-1, the CDR3 gives the full variable domain: DTGVSQNPRHKITKRGQNVTFRCDPISEHNRLYWYRQTLGQGPEFLTYFQNEAQLEKSRLLSDRFSAERPKGSFSTLEIQRTEQGDSAMYLCASSLIGGPDTEAFFGQGTRLTVV.

The chain has TRBV27 and TRBJ1-1, with D uncertain. Germline CDR1 and CDR2: MNHEY and SMNVEV (reference sequence). V lost 2 bases, J lost 1 base, and 5 bases lay in between. CDR3 length: 13 amino acids. CDR3 loop: CASSLQTNTEAFF. In DNA form, the CDR3 reads TGTGCCAGCAGTTTACAGACGAACACTGAAGCTTTCTTT.

Points on this clone: Sequence at one end of the junction differs from germline and may be a read error. The chain is built from TRBV6-1 and TRBJ2-1, with 7 bases matching TRBD1. Germline V CDR1 and CDR2: MNHNS, SASEGT. The CDR3 length is 16 residues. The CDR3 DNA reads TGTGCCAGCAGTGAAGCAGGACAGGATACTTACAAAGAGCAGTTCTTC. Translated: CASSEAGQDTYKEQFF.

V gene TRBV27 combines with J gene TRBJ2-7; possibly TRBD2 for D (6 bases). V was shortened by 5 bases and J by 4 bases, with 15 bases between the two germline ends. This CDR3 contains 14 residues. From germline, CDR1 is MNHEY and CDR2 SMNVEV (reference sequence). CDR3 residues: CASSLSARGYEQYF. Written as DNA, the CDR3 is TGTGCCAGCAGTCTCTCGGCGCGGGGATACGAGCAGTACTTC.

This sequence joins TRBV4-1 and TRBJ2-5; TRBD2 agrees at 14 bases. Trimming removed 2 bases from V and 5 bases from J; junction bases left unmatched: 4. Germline CDR1 and CDR2: MGHRA and YSYEKL. The CDR3 sequence is 16 residues long. The CDR3 region has the DNA TGCGCCAGCAGCCAATGGGGACTAGCGGGGGAGGAGACCCAGTACTTC. Translation gives CASSQWGLAGEETQYF.

The chain employs TRBV6-1 and TRBJ2-7; 8 bases line up with TRBD1. V dropped 5 bases and J dropped 3; count of bases not matched to a gene: 6. Germline V gene sequence: CDR1 MNHNS, CDR2 SASEGT. The CDR3 spans 14 residues. The CDR3 nucleotides read TGTGCCAGCAGTTTGGGGGACAGGATCTACGAGCAGTACTTC. Its translation: CASSLGDRIYEQYF.

The rearrangement links TRBV9 to TRBJ2-1; 11 positions agree with TRBD2. Trimming took 0 bases from V and 7 from J; bases not matched to a gene: 3. CDR1 is SGDLS and CDR2 is YYNGEE in the germline V gene. This CDR3 region has 15 residues. CDR3 sequence: CASSVGLAGGNEQFF. The CDR3 nucleotides read TGTGCCAGCAGCGTAGGGCTAGCGGGGGGAAATGAGCAGTTCTTC.

The V gene is TRBV5-1, the J gene TRBJ2-2, with 7 nucleotides matching TRBD1. The CDR3 is 16 amino acids. Looked up from germline, CDR1 is SGHRS and CDR2 is YFSETQ. V lost 0 bases, J lost 4 bases, and 6 bases stayed unmatched. CDR3 loop: CASSLATQGPTGELFF. The CDR3 nucleotides read TGCGCCAGCAGCTTGGCAACACAGGGGCCCACCGGGGAGCTGTTTTTT.

V is TRBV27 and J is TRBJ2-1; no definite D call. In germline, CDR1 is MNHEY, CDR2 SMNVEV (reference sequence). This CDR3 contains 13 residues. The V end was cut by 5 bases, the J end by 0 bases, with 5 bases between. The CDR3 region is CASSLGSYNEQFF. The CDR3 DNA sequence: TGTGCCAGCAGTCTGGGCTCCTACAATGAGCAGTTCTTC.

This chain's CDR3 is CASSFSSGRAALGMQPQHF. CDR3 nucleotides: TGTGCCAGCAGTTTTTCCTCCGGAAGGGCAGCCCTAGGGATGCAGCCCCAGCATTTT. V usage is TRBV28 and J usage is TRBJ1-5; the D is unclear. V was shortened by 3 bases and J by 7 bases, with 28 bases between the two germline ends. The CDR3 is 19 amino acids. Germline V gives CDR1 MDHEN, CDR2 SYDVKM.

This sequence joins TRBV14 and TRBJ2-4; D unresolved. V dropped 2 bases and J dropped 0 bases, with 26 bases sitting between them. CDR1 is SGHDN and CDR2 is FVKESK in the germline V gene. CDR3 length equals 21 residues. The CDR3 DNA reads as TGTGCCAGCAGCCAAACCCCGTGGGTCGGCGGAAGGACCGTAGCCAAAAACATTCAGTACTTC. This encodes CASSQTPWVGGRTVAKNIQYF.

This chain links TRBV18 with TRBJ2-5, with 7 bases aligning to TRBD2. The CDR3 runs 15 residues. The ends lost 3 bases at V and 4 bases at J; junction bases unmatched: 8. CDR1 KGHSH and CDR2 LQKENI come from the germline V gene. CDR3 in amino acids: CASSPRPTSRETQYF. In nucleotides, the CDR3 is TGTGCCAGCTCACCCCGACCGACTAGCAGAGAGACCCAGTACTTC.

This clone showed up just once. J is TRBJ2-1 and V is TRBV6-5, with TRBD2 as a possible D gene (5 bases). CDR3 length: 14 amino acids. Trimming left V 7 bases short and J 5 bases short, with 15 bases between. Germline V gene sequence: CDR1 MNHEY, CDR2 SVGAGI. The CDR3 is CASTKRKIDNEQFF. The CDR3 DNA follows: TGTGCCAGCACAAAGCGGAAGATCGACAATGAGCAGTTCTTC.